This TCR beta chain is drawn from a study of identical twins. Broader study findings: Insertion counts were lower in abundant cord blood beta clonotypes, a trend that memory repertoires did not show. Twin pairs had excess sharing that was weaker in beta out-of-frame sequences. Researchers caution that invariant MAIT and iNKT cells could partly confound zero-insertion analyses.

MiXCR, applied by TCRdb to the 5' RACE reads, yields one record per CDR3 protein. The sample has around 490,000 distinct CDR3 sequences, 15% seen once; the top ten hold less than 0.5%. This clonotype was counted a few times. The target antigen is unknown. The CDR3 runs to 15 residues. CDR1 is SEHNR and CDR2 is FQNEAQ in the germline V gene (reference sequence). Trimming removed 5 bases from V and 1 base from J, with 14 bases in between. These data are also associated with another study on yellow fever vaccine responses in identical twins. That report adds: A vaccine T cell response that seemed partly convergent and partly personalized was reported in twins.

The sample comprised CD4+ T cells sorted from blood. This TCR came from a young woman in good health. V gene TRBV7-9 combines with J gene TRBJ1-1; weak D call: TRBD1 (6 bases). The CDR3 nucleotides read TGTGCCAGCAGCCAACTTGGAGGGGGGAACACTGAAGCTTTCTTT. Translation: CASSQLGGGNTEAFF.